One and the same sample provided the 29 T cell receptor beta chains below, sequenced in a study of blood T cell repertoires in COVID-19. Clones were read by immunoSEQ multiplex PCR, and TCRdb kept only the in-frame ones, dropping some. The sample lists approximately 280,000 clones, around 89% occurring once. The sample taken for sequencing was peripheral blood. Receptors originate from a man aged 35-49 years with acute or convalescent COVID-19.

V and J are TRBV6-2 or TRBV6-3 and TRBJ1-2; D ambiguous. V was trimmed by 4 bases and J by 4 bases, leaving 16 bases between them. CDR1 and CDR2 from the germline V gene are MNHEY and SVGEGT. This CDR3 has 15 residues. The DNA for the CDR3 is TGTGCCAGCAGTTGGGCAGCCTCACTCCCCTATGGCTACACCTTC. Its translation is CASSWAASLPYGYTF.

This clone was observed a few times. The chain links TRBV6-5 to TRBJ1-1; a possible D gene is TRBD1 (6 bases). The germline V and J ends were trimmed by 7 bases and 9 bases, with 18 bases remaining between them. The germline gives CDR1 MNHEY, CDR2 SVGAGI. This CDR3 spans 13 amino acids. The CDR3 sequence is CASTKGGDRQAFF. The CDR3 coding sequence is TGTGCCAGCACCAAAGGGGGAGACAGACAAGCTTTCTTT.

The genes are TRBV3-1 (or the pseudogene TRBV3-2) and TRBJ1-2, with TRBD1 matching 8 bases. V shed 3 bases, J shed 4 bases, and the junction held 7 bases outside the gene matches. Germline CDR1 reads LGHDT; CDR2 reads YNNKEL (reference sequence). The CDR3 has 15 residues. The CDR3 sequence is CASSQGQASFYGYTF. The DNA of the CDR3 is TGTGCCAGCAGCCAGGGACAGGCGTCCTTCTATGGCTACACCTTC.

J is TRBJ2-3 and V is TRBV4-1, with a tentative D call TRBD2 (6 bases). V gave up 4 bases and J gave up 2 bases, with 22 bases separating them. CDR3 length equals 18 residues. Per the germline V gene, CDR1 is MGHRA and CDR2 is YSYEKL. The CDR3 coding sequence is TGCGCCAGCAGCCCGGGGGTCTACTTGGGCGGTCCCACAGATACGCAGTATTTT. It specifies CASSPGVYLGGPTDTQYF.

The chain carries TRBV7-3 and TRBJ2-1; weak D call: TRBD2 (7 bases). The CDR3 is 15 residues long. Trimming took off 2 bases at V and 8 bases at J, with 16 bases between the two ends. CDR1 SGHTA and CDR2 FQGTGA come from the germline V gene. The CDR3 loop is CASSLLRQGRDEQFF. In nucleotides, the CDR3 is TGTGCCAGCAGCTTATTGCGTCAGGGGAGGGATGAGCAGTTCTTC.

DNA of the CDR3: TGTGCCAGCAGCCAAGGGTTCGGGTTAACCTACAATGAGCAGTTCTTC. Protein: CASSQGFGLTYNEQFF. This chain uses TRBV3-1 (or the pseudogene TRBV3-2) with TRBJ2-1; no clear D. The CDR3 consists of 16 residues. Per the germline V gene, CDR1 is LGHDT and CDR2 is YNNKEL (reference sequence). V lost 1 base and J 2 bases, leaving 12 bases between the germline ends.

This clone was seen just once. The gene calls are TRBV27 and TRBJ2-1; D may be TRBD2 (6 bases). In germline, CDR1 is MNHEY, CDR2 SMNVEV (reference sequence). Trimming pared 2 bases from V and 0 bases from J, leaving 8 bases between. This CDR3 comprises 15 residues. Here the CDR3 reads CASSLKRASYNEQFF. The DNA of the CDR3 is TGTGCCAGCAGTTTAAAGCGGGCCTCCTACAATGAGCAGTTCTTC.

The CDR3, as DNA: TGTGCCAGCAGTCCACTACTGGAAGGGAGGGACGAGCAGTACTTC. It is translated as CASSPLLEGRDEQYF. The gene calls are TRBV27 and TRBJ2-7, with 7 nucleotides matching TRBD2. This CDR3 spans 15 amino acids. After removal of 5 bases from V and 5 bases from J, the junction contained 12 bases not matched to a gene. Per germline, CDR1 MNHEY and CDR2 SMNVEV (reference sequence).

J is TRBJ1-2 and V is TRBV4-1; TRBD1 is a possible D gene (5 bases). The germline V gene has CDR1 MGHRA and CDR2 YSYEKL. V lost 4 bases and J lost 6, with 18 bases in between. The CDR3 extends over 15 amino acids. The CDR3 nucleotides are TGCGCCAGCAGCCTTGGGCAGGGAGGCTTTGATGGCTACACCTTC. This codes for CASSLGQGGFDGYTF.

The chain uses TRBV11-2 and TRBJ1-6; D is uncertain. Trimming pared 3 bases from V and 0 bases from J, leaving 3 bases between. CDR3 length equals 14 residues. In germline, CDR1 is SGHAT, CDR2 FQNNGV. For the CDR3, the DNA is TGTGCCAGCAGCTTGAGCTCCTATAATTCACCCCTCCACTTT. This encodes CASSLSSYNSPLHF.

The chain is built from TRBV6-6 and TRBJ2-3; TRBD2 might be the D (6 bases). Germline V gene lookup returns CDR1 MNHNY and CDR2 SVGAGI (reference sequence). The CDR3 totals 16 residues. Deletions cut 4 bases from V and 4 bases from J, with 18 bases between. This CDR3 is CASSSLSGGSADTQYF. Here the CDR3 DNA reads TGTGCCAGCAGTTCCCTCTCCGGGGGTAGTGCAGATACGCAGTATTTT.

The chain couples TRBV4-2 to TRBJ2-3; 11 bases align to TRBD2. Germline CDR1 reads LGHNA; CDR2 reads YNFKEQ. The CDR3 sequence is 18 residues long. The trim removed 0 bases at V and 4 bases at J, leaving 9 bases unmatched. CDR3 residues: CASSQDLVAGGQSDTQYF. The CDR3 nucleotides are TGTGCCAGCAGCCAAGATCTAGTAGCGGGGGGGCAGTCAGATACGCAGTATTTT.

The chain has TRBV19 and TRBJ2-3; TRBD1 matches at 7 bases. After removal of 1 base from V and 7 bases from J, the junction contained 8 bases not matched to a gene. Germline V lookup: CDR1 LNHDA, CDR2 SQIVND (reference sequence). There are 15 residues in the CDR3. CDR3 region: CASSIGLTGANTQYF. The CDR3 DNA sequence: TGTGCCAGTAGTATAGGGCTAACAGGGGCAAATACGCAGTATTTT.

CDR3 region: CASSLDLGGGRSGNTIYF. The DNA for the CDR3 is TGTGCCAGCAGCTTAGACCTTGGGGGGGGTCGCTCTGGAAACACCATATATTTT. The rearrangement uses TRBV7-2 and TRBJ1-3; a weak D match, TRBD1 (5 bases). Germline-derived CDR1 and CDR2 are SGHTA and FQGNSA. Trimming shortened V by 1 base and J by 0 bases, and 16 bases separated the two germline ends. The CDR3 spans 18 residues. The variable domain in full, completed from reference TRBV7-2 and TRBJ1-3, reads GAGVSQSPSNKVTEKGKDVELRCDPISGHTALYWYRQSLGQGLEFLIYFQGNSAPDKSGLPSDRFSAERTGGSVSTLTIQRTQQEDSAVYLCASSLDLGGGRSGNTIYFGEGSWLTVV.

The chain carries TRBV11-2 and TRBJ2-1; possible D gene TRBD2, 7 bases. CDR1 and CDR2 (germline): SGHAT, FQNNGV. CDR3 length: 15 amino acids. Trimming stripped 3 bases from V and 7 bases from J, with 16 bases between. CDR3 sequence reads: CASSFGGGEANEQFF. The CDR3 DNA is TGTGCCAGCAGCTTTGGAGGGGGGGAAGCTAATGAGCAGTTCTTC.

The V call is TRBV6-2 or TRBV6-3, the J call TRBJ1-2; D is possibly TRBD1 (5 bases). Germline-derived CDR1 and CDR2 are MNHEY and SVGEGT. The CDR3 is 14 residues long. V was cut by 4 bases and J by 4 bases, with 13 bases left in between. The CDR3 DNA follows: TGTGCCAGCAGTTCCCGGGACTCGAGCTATGGCTACACCTTC. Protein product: CASSSRDSSYGYTF.

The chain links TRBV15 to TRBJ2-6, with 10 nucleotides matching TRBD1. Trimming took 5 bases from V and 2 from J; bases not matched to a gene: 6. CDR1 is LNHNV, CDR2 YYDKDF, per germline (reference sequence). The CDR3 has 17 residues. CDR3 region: CATSPGQGSTGANVLTF. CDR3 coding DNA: TGTGCCACCAGCCCGGGACAGGGGAGTACTGGGGCCAACGTCCTGACTTTC.

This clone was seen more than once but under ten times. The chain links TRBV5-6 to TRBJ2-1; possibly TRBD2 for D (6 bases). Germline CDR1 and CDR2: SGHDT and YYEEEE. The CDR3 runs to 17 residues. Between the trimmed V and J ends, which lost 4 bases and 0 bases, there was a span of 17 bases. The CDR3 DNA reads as TGTGCCAGCAGCCGGAGGGGATTACAACCCTCCTACAATGAGCAGTTCTTC. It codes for CASSRRGLQPSYNEQFF.

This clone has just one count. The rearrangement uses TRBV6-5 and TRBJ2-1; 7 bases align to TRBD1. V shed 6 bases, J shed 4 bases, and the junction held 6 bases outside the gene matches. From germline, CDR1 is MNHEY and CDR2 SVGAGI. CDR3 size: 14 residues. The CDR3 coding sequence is TGTGCCAGCAGCCCGGGACAGAGGTACAATGAGCAGTTCTTC. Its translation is CASSPGQRYNEQFF.

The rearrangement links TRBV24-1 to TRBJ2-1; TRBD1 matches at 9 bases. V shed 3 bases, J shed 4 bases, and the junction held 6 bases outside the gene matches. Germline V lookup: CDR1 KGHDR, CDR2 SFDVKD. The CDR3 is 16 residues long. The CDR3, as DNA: TGTGCCACCAGTGATGAAGGACAGGGGTTATACAATGAGCAGTTCTTC. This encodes CATSDEGQGLYNEQFF.

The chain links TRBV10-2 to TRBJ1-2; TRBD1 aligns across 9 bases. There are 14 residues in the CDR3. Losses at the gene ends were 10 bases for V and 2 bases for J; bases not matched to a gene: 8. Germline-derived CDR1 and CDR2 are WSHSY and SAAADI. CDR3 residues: CAIMDRGQNYGYTF. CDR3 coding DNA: TGCGCCATCATGGACAGGGGTCAAAACTATGGCTACACCTTC.

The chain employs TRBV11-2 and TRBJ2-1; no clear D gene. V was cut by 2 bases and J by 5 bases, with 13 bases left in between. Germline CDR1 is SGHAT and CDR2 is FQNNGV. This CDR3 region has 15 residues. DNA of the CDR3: TGTGCCAGCAGCTTATCCCAGGCCGTCGACAATGAGCAGTTCTTC. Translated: CASSLSQAVDNEQFF.

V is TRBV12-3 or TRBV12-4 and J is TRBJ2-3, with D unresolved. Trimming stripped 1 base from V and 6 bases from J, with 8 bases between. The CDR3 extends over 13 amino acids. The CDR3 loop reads CASSLDQFDTQYF. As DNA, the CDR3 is TGTGCCAGCAGTTTAGACCAGTTCGATACGCAGTATTTT.

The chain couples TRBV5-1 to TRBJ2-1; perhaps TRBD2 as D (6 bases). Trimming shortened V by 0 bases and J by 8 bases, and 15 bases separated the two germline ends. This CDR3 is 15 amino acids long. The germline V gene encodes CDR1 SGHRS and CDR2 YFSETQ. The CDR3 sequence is CASSLVASAGYEQFF. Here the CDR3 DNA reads TGCGCCAGCAGCTTGGTGGCTAGCGCGGGCTATGAGCAGTTCTTC.

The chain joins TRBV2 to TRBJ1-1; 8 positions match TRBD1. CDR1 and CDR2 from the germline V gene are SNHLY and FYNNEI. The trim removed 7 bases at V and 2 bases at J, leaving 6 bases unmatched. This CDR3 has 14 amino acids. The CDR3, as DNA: TGTGCCAGCAAGTACAGGGGGTCAAACACTGAAGCTTTCTTT. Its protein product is CASKYRGSNTEAFF.

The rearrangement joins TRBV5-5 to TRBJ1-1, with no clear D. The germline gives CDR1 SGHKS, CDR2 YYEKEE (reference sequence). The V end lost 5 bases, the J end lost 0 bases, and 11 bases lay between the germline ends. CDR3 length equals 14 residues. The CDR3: CASSLRLLNTEAFF. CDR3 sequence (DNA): TGTGCCAGCAGTCTTCGACTGTTGAACACTGAAGCTTTCTTT.

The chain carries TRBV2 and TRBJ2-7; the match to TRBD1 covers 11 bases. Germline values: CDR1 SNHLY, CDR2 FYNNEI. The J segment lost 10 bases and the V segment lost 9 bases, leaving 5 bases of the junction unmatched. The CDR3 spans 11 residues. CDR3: CASGQGADQYF. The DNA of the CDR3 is TGTGCCAGTGGACAGGGGGCGGATCAGTACTTC.

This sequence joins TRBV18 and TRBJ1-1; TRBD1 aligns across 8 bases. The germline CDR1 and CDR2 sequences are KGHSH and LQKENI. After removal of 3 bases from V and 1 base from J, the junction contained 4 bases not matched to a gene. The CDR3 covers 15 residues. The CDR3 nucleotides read TGTGCCAGCTCACCGGGACAGGAGTCGAACACTGAAGCTTTCTTT. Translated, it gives CASSPGQESNTEAFF.

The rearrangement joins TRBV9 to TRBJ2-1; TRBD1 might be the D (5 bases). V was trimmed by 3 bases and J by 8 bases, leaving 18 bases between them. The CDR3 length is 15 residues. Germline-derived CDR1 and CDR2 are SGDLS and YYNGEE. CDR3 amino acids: CASSGGRGWNDEQFF. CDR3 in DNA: TGTGCCAGCAGCGGCGGAAGGGGCTGGAACGATGAGCAGTTCTTC.